This record looks at one T cell receptor (beta chain) sequence and its context. Its antigen is not identified. This CDR3 region has 13 residues. The germline V gene has CDR1 SQVTM and CDR2 ANQGSEA. The germline V and J ends were trimmed by 2 bases and 7 bases, with 15 bases remaining between them. Sequential positive selection took CD4 T cells first, then CD8 T cells. The sample comes from a study of naive and memory T cell subsets. Both TRBC1 and TRBC2 were covered by a beta constant-region primer of two equimolar oligonucleotides. Nested alpha and beta constant-region primers with the SP2 primer drove four PCR rounds on ligated cDNA. One entry per CDR3 protein, called by TCRdb with MiXCR from the UMI-ligation and nested PCR reads. The profile shows around 100,000 distinct CDR3 sequences, 14% of them singletons. Study-level points and caveats: Especially in CD8 cells, naive repertoires contained a few larger clonotypes, possibly CD45RA-re-expressing memory cells. Over 85% of naive TCR sequences appeared only once, unlike memory subsets.

V is TRBV29-1 and J is TRBJ2-7; D might be TRBD1 or TRBD2, each matching 7 bases. Specimen: naive CD8+ T cells from blood. The receptor's source is a human donor in good health. CDR3 protein: CSVEPTGEGEQYF. The CDR3 DNA reads as TGCAGCGTTGAACCTACAGGGGAGGGAGAGCAGTACTTC.